What follows are 18 T cell receptor beta chains derived from one specimen sequenced in a study of identical twins. TCRdb re-derived calls from the 5' RACE reads in MiXCR, one entry per CDR3 protein. The data show 640,000 or so distinct CDR3 sequences, around 6% seen once. Sample: naive T cells sorted from blood. The origin of the receptors is a man between 18 and 29 years old in good health.

This clonotype was detected ten times or more. The V gene is TRBV9, the J gene TRBJ2-1, with D perhaps TRBD1 or TRBD2 (6 bases each). The V gene's germline CDR1 is SGDLS and CDR2 YYNGEE. V lost 6 bases, J lost 2 bases, and 15 bases lay in between. The CDR3 loop spans 15 amino acids. In DNA, the CDR3 is TGTGCCAGCAAAAAAGGGGGAGGCACCTACAATGAGCAGTTCTTC. As protein: CASKKGGGTYNEQFF.

CDR3 nucleotide sequence: TGTGCCAGCAGCTTAGAGGCTGCGGGGTTAGGTGAGCAGTTCTTC. This translates into CASSLEAAGLGEQFF. The V gene is TRBV11-2, the J gene TRBJ2-1; tentative D call: TRBD2 (6 bases). Germline CDR1 and CDR2: SGHAT and FQNNGV. V gave up 0 bases and J gave up 9 bases, with 15 bases separating them. CDR3 size: 15 residues.

This clonotype was found many times. The chain couples TRBV20-1 to TRBJ2-3; the D is unclear. The CDR3 consists of 12 residues. Germline V lookup: CDR1 DFQATT, CDR2 SNEGSKA (reference sequence). V was pared by 5 bases and J by 3 bases, with 9 bases between. CDR3 nucleotide sequence: TGCAGTGCTCCTCCACTAACAGATACGCAGTATTTT. It translates to CSAPPLTDTQYF.

In its sample, this clonotype was seen many times. This sequence joins TRBV27 and TRBJ2-3; possible D gene TRBD2, 5 bases. Germline V gene sequence: CDR1 MNHEY, CDR2 SMNVEV (reference sequence). The V gene lost 5 bases and the J gene lost 7 bases, with 16 bases spanning the gap. CDR3 length equals 14 residues. The CDR3 DNA follows: TGTGCCAGCAGTCCCCCCGGGGTAAGGAATACGCAGTATTTT. This encodes CASSPPGVRNTQYF.

V usage is TRBV30 and J usage is TRBJ2-5; D is unclear. CDR1 GTSNPN and CDR2 SVGIG come from the germline V gene (reference sequence). Between the trimmed V and J ends, which lost 3 bases and 4 bases, there was a span of 6 bases. The CDR3 consists of 11 residues. CDR3 in amino acids: CAWSQPETQYF. CDR3 nucleotides: TGTGCCTGGAGCCAGCCAGAGACCCAGTACTTC.

A few counts support this clonotype. A single base separates this from a much larger clone, so it may be a read error. The chain combines TRBV7-2 with TRBJ2-4; D call uncertain. Germline lookup yields CDR1 SGHTA and CDR2 FQGNSA. Trimming removed 5 bases at V and 0 bases at J, with 8 bases between. The CDR3 consists of 14 residues. CDR3 loop: CASSPRLAKNIQYF. CDR3 coding DNA: TGTGCCAGCAGCCCCCGACTAGCCAAAAACATTCAGTACTTC.

This chain connects TRBV9 to TRBJ2-7; possibly TRBD1 for D (6 bases). The CDR3 has 15 amino acids. The V end lost 0 bases, the J end lost 3 bases, and 13 bases lay between the germline ends. Per the germline V gene, CDR1 is SGDLS and CDR2 is YYNGEE. CDR3 amino acids: CASSVDPTGDYEQYV. In nucleotides, the CDR3 is TGTGCCAGCAGCGTAGACCCGACAGGCGACTACGAGCAGTACGTC.

This clonotype was recorded at least ten times. The chain couples TRBV6-5 to TRBJ2-2, with 10 bases fitting TRBD2. The CDR3 covers 20 residues. The ends lost 4 bases at V and 4 bases at J; junction bases unmatched: 18. Looked up from germline, CDR1 is MNHEY and CDR2 is SVGAGI. The CDR3 loop is CASSSRGQLRLAGRTGELFF. The CDR3 DNA reads TGTGCCAGCAGTTCCCGGGGACAGTTACGACTAGCGGGCCGCACCGGGGAGCTGTTTTTT.

This clonotype was seen more than once but under ten times. This chain joins TRBV28 and TRBJ2-5, with 7 bases matching TRBD2. V trimming: 11 bases; J trimming: 0 bases; junction bases outside the gene matches: 3. The CDR3 runs 12 residues. The germline CDR1 and CDR2 sequences are MDHEN and SYDVKM. CDR3 in amino acids: CAGGEDQETQYF. For the CDR3, the DNA is TGTGCCGGGGGGGAGGACCAAGAGACCCAGTACTTC.

This clonotype was seen at least ten times. V usage is TRBV25-1 and J usage is TRBJ2-4; the D is unclear. This CDR3 is built from 16 residues. Germline V gene lookup returns CDR1 MGHDK and CDR2 SYGVNS. V was trimmed by 4 bases and J by 3 bases, leaving 16 bases between them. The CDR3 DNA reads TGTGCCAGCAGTGCGTTGGCCGGTCTGGGCAAAAACATTCAGTACTTC. It translates to CASSALAGLGKNIQYF.

Many counts were recorded for this clonotype. The chain recombines TRBV5-6 with TRBJ2-4, with a tentative D call TRBD1 (5 bases). Trimming took off 0 bases at V and 4 bases at J, with 14 bases between the two ends. Germline CDR1 SGHDT, CDR2 YYEEEE. This CDR3 is 16 amino acids long. CDR3 bases: TGTGCCAGCAGCTTGGGGGGCCTTCAAATGAAAAACATTCAGTACTTC. Translated: CASSLGGLQMKNIQYF.

This clonotype was seen only a few times. The rearrangement joins TRBV11-3 to TRBJ1-3; D unresolved. Trimming took 2 bases from V and 3 from J, leaving 8 bases between them. There are 14 residues in the CDR3. CDR1 SGHNT and CDR2 YENEEA come from the germline V gene. The DNA for the CDR3 is TGTGCCAGCAGCTTAAGAGGAATTGGAAACACCATATATTTT. It translates to CASSLRGIGNTIYF.

This chain links TRBV28 with TRBJ2-1; D is undetermined. The length of the CDR3 is 14 residues. V was pared by 1 base and J by 3 bases, with 7 bases between. Germline loops: CDR1 MDHEN, CDR2 SYDVKM. The CDR3 region has the DNA TGTGCCAGCAGTTTATTTTACGTCTACAATGAGCAGTTCTTC. Protein sequence: CASSLFYVYNEQFF. Filled out from reference TRBV28 and TRBJ2-1, the complete variable domain reads DVKVTQSSRYLVKRTGEKVFLECVQDMDHENMFWYRQDPGLGLRLIYFSYDVKMKEKGDIPEGYSVSREKKERFSLILESASTNQTSMYLCASSLFYVYNEQFFGPGTRLTVL.

This clonotype was picked up many times. DNA for the CDR3: TGCAGTGCTAGAGATACCAGGGTGGGAGATGGCTACACCTTC. This translates into CSARDTRVGDGYTF. The V and J genes are TRBV20-1 and TRBJ1-2; D is perhaps TRBD1 (5 bases). The ends were cut back, 0 bases at V and 6 bases at J, with 14 bases in the middle. There are 14 residues in the CDR3. The germline V gene has CDR1 DFQATT and CDR2 SNEGSKA (reference sequence).

The chain recombines TRBV27 with TRBJ2-7; 8 nucleotides align to TRBD2. Germline V gene data show CDR1 as MNHEY and CDR2 as SMNVEV (reference sequence). The ends lost 5 bases at V and 2 bases at J; junction bases unmatched: 17. The CDR3 runs 18 residues. CDR3 bases: TGTGCCAGCAGTCCCCGGCGGTTAGCGGGATCCGCAACCTACGAGCAGTACGTC. Its translation is CASSPRRLAGSATYEQYV.

In nucleotides, the CDR3 is TGTGCCTGGAGGATCGGGGTCTCCTACGAGCAGTACTTC. Translated: CAWRIGVSYEQYF. The gene calls are TRBV30 and TRBJ2-7, with a tentative D call TRBD2 (5 bases). V was pared by 3 bases and J by 0 bases, with 9 bases between. This CDR3 has 13 residues. From germline, CDR1 is GTSNPN and CDR2 SVGIG (reference sequence).

In its sample, this clonotype was seen many times. The rearrangement uses TRBV20-1 and TRBJ1-2; D is undetermined. Germline assignment: CDR1 DFQATT and CDR2 SNEGSKA (reference sequence). The length of the CDR3 is 12 residues. Trimming removed 0 bases from V and 2 bases from J, with 4 bases in between. The CDR3 DNA reads as TGCAGTGCTAGAGAAAAAAACTATGGCTACACCTTC. Translated: CSAREKNYGYTF.

This clonotype was seen ten or more times. The chain employs TRBV7-6 and TRBJ1-6, with 7 bases identical to TRBD1. J lost 6 bases, V lost 1 base, and 6 bases had no gene match. The CDR3 is 16 residues long. CDR1 and CDR2 from the germline V gene are SGHVS and FNYEAQ. The CDR3 coding sequence is TGTGCCAGCAGCTTAGGGACAGGCGGGGGTAATTCACCCCTCCACTTT. Its translation is CASSLGTGGGNSPLHF.